This T cell receptor (beta chain) was identified during a study of blood T cells in healthy people across ages. With a J-beta primer mix and a sample-barcoded 5' primer, a second PCR ran roughly 7 to 11 cycles. TCRdb independently ran MiXCR on the 5' RACE reads; one entry per CDR3 protein. Among around 850,000 distinct CDR3 sequences listed, approximately 35% were seen once. The trim removed 4 bases at V and 0 bases at J, leaving 5 bases unmatched. This CDR3 spans 15 amino acids. CDR1 and CDR2 from the germline V gene are SEHNR and FQNEAQ (reference sequence). PBMCs were isolated at a quantity of at least 6 million per sample.

Sequencing was carried out using blood. This clonotype originated in a man aged 18 to 30 in good health. The V and J genes are TRBV7-9 and TRBJ1-1; 7 nucleotides align to TRBD1. The CDR3 loop reads CASSYRGGLNTEAFF. As DNA, the CDR3 is TGTGCCAGCAGCTACAGGGGAGGCCTGAACACTGAAGCTTTCTTT.